This record concerns one T cell receptor beta chain sequence. This CDR3 contains 12 residues. V lost 6 bases and J lost 1, with 3 bases in between. Germline V gives CDR1 SNHLY, CDR2 FYNNEI. These data are taken from a study of blood T cell repertoires in COVID-19. At the level of the study: Sites in the United States, Italy and Spain provided acute and convalescent COVID-19 samples. PBMCs, B-cell-depleted T cells, or T cells provided the cDNA or gDNA that made up the material.

In the authors' methods: The assay estimated nucleated cells by amplifying reference gene primers. Repertoires were generated with immunoSEQ multiplex PCR, while TCRdb's copy carries only in-frame clones and drops some. V and J calls and clone size are those listed in that table; D and trimming were worked out from the DNA. The sample contains roughly 73,000 clones, about 82% of which appear only once. Input material: peripheral blood. This clonotype originated in a woman aged 60 to 75 with acute or convalescent COVID-19. The genes are TRBV2 and TRBJ2-2; D gene ambiguous. In nucleotides, the CDR3 is TGTGCCAGCAGCAAGAACACCGGGGAGCTGTTTTTT. Residues: CASSKNTGELFF. The complete variable domain, with remaining parts taken from reference TRBV2 and TRBJ2-2, reads EPEVTQTPSHQVTQMGQEVILRCVPISNHLYFYWYRQILGQKVEFLVSFYNNEISEKSEIFDDQFSVERPDGSNFTLKIRSTKLEDSAMYFCASSKNTGELFFGEGSRLTVL.